A single sample is the source of the 21 T cell receptor beta chains below, sequenced in a study of CD4 T cells in relation to SARS-CoV-2 and coronaviruses. Here immunoSEQ multiplex PCR was the method, and the copy in TCRdb shows in-frame clones only, minus some. The profile shows 50,000 to 70,000 clones, around 87% of them singletons. The unexposed donors gave CD4+ T cells in about 2011-2018, prior to COVID-19. The sequencing sample was made of memory CD4+ T cells from PBMCs. Receptors were obtained from a human donor in good health.

This rearrangement joins TRBV24-1 to TRBJ1-4; 7 bases match TRBD1. In germline, CDR1 is KGHDR, CDR2 SFDVKD. With 2 bases clipped from V and 4 bases from J, the junction kept 3 bases outside the gene matches. The CDR3 consists of 15 residues. The CDR3 sequence: CATSDSTGNNEKLFF. The CDR3 DNA is TGTGCCACCAGTGATTCGACAGGGAATAATGAAAAACTGTTTTTT.

V is TRBV7-3 and J is TRBJ2-1; D is undetermined. The germline V and J ends were trimmed by 5 bases and 9 bases, with 17 bases remaining between them. The CDR3 has 14 residues. Germline V gene lookup returns CDR1 SGHTA and CDR2 FQGTGA. The CDR3 reads CASSPLPDSSEQFF. The CDR3 bases are TGTGCCAGCAGCCCCTTGCCAGACTCTAGTGAGCAGTTCTTC.

This clone occurred a few times. The rearrangement links TRBV19 to TRBJ1-5; unclear D gene. Germline V lookup: CDR1 LNHDA, CDR2 SQIVND (reference sequence). V was cut by 2 bases and J by 1 base, with 9 bases left in between. CDR3 size: 15 residues. The CDR3 nucleotides read TGTGCCAGTAGTATAAGGGCACGCAGCAATCAGCCCCAGCATTTT. Protein product: CASSIRARSNQPQHF.

The gene calls are TRBV19 and TRBJ1-2; no definite D call. This CDR3 is 12 amino acids long. Between the trimmed V and J ends, which lost 7 bases and 0 bases, there was a span of 6 bases. CDR1 and CDR2 from the germline V gene are LNHDA and SQIVND (reference sequence). CDR3 DNA: TGTGCCAGTACGGGGACTAACTATGGCTACACCTTC. As protein: CASTGTNYGYTF.

The chain uses TRBV19 and TRBJ1-3; a weak D match, TRBD1 (6 bases). The CDR3 spans 15 residues. V lost 10 bases, J lost 3 bases, and 19 bases lay in between. The germline CDR1 and CDR2 sequences are LNHDA and SQIVND (reference sequence). In DNA form, the CDR3 reads TGTGCCACCGCCGCGGGGGGCACGTATGGAAACACCATATATTTT. Protein: CATAAGGTYGNTIYF.

The chain has TRBV7-9 and TRBJ1-2; 10 bases align to TRBD1. J was trimmed by 6 bases and V by 5 bases; bases with no gene match: 12. This CDR3 is built from 16 residues. Germline CDR1 is SEHNR and CDR2 is FQNEAQ (reference sequence). The CDR3: CASSPLSGQGTHGYTF. The CDR3 nucleotides are TGTGCCAGCAGCCCACTGTCGGGACAGGGGACGCATGGCTACACCTTC.

The CDR3 reads CATRGTSGGAPDTQYF. The CDR3 DNA sequence: TGTGCCACCCGAGGGACTAGCGGGGGGGCCCCAGATACGCAGTATTTT. V gene TRBV28 combines with J gene TRBJ2-3, with TRBD2 matching 16 bases. Per the germline V gene, CDR1 is MDHEN and CDR2 is SYDVKM. The CDR3 contains 16 residues. The V segment lost 10 bases and the J segment 4 bases; nucleotides outside the gene matches: 8.

This sequence joins TRBV5-1 and TRBJ1-1; D unresolved. The CDR3 runs to 14 residues. In germline, CDR1 is SGHRS, CDR2 YFSETQ. V lost 4 bases to trimming and J lost 1 base, with 11 bases between them. The CDR3 sequence is CASSVGIPNTEAFF. CDR3 bases: TGCGCCAGCAGCGTCGGGATCCCGAACACTGAAGCTTTCTTT.

The rearrangement links TRBV19 to TRBJ2-7; weak D call: TRBD2 (6 bases). The germline V and J ends were trimmed by 3 bases and 0 bases, with 9 bases remaining between them. This CDR3 region has 14 residues. Germline V gene data show CDR1 as LNHDA and CDR2 as SQIVND (reference sequence). The CDR3 loop reads CASSIRLGSYEQYF. The CDR3 coding sequence is TGTGCCAGTAGTATTCGACTAGGCTCCTACGAGCAGTACTTC.

V and J are TRBV7-2 and TRBJ2-3; D is perhaps TRBD2 (6 bases). The germline V gene has CDR1 SGHTA and CDR2 FQGNSA. V gave up 5 bases and J gave up 2 bases, with 11 bases separating them. The CDR3 covers 14 residues. CDR3 protein: CASSSREPTDTQYF. As DNA, the CDR3 is TGTGCCAGCAGCAGCCGGGAGCCCACAGATACGCAGTATTTT.

This clone was seen once. This chain links TRBV2 with TRBJ2-1; 8 positions match TRBD1. V lost 7 bases and J lost 7; bases outside the gene matches: 6. The CDR3 is 13 amino acids. Germline CDR1 reads SNHLY; CDR2 reads FYNNEI. CDR3: CASTGQGMNEQFF. The CDR3, as DNA: TGTGCCAGCACTGGACAGGGTATGAATGAGCAGTTCTTC.

This sequence joins TRBV7-6 and TRBJ1-1, with D maybe TRBD1 (5 bases). Germline assignment: CDR1 SGHVS and CDR2 FNYEAQ. The CDR3 contains 15 residues. Trimming stripped 1 base from V and 5 bases from J, with 14 bases between. The CDR3 is CASSLVGGGETEAFF. For the CDR3, the DNA is TGTGCCAGCAGCTTAGTAGGCGGGGGGGAAACTGAAGCTTTCTTT.

Turning to this clone: One end of the junction does not line up with germline, which may come from a read error. The gene calls are TRBV9 and TRBJ2-3, with 7 positions matching TRBD1. This CDR3 contains 14 residues. CDR1 and CDR2 (germline): SGDLS, YYNGEE. The CDR3 coding sequence is TGTGCCAGCAGTGTAGGACAGGCCCCTGATACGCAGTATTTT. Its translation: CASSVGQAPDTQYF.

This clone was observed once. CDR3 residues: CASSLQQLLSGNTIYF. The CDR3 DNA follows: TGTGCCAGCAGCCTCCAACAACTTCTCTCTGGAAACACCATATATTTT. The chain joins TRBV2 to TRBJ1-3; no reliable D call. Germline values: CDR1 SNHLY, CDR2 FYNNEI. Between the trimmed V and J ends, which lost 6 bases and 0 bases, there was a span of 15 bases. CDR3 length: 16 residues.

J is TRBJ2-7 and V is TRBV3-1 (or the pseudogene TRBV3-2); D may be TRBD2 (6 bases). V lost 1 base and J 2 bases, leaving 6 bases between the germline ends. Germline V gene data show CDR1 as LGHDT and CDR2 as YNNKEL (reference sequence). This CDR3 is built from 13 residues. The DNA for the CDR3 is TGTGCCAGCAGCCAAGGCGGGGCCTACGAGCAGTACTTC. Translating it yields CASSQGGAYEQYF.

The chain carries TRBV27 and TRBJ1-4, with 8 bases identical to TRBD1. Germline V CDR1 and CDR2: MNHEY, SMNVEV (reference sequence). The CDR3 extends over 14 amino acids. The trim removed 5 bases at V and 3 bases at J, leaving 2 bases unmatched. DNA of the CDR3: TGTGCCAGCAGTCGACAGGGGCCTAATGAAAAACTGTTTTTT. This translates into CASSRQGPNEKLFF.

Here the CDR3 DNA reads TGCGCCAGCAGCTTGCAGGGACGGAACCAAGAGACCCAGTACTTC. Residues: CASSLQGRNQETQYF. The chain has TRBV5-1 and TRBJ2-5; D may match TRBD1 or TRBD2 (5 bases each). Germline CDR1 and CDR2: SGHRS and YFSETQ. The V gene lost 1 base and the J gene lost 0 bases, with 10 bases spanning the gap. The CDR3 extends over 15 amino acids.

The chain is built from TRBV6-2 or TRBV6-3 and TRBJ2-5; TRBD1 matches at 7 bases. Per germline, CDR1 MNHEY and CDR2 SVGEGT. The CDR3 is 16 residues long. V trimming: 4 bases; J trimming: 2 bases; junction bases outside the gene matches: 10. The CDR3 protein is CASSFRSGQVQETQYF. The CDR3 bases are TGTGCCAGCAGTTTTCGCTCCGGACAGGTTCAAGAGACCCAGTACTTC.

The chain is built from TRBV7-9 and TRBJ2-7; tentative D call: TRBD1 (6 bases). The CDR3 is made up of 14 amino acids. V lost 2 bases, J lost 0 bases, and 8 bases lay in between. Per the germline V gene, CDR1 is SEHNR and CDR2 is FQNEAQ (reference sequence). The CDR3 DNA reads TGTGCCAGCAGCTTACAGGGGAGCTCCTACGAGCAGTACTTC. It codes for CASSLQGSSYEQYF.

This chain joins TRBV6-6 and TRBJ1-1, with 8 nucleotides matching TRBD1. J lost 2 bases, V lost 5 bases, and 10 bases had no gene match. CDR3 length: 16 amino acids. The germline V gene has CDR1 MNHNY and CDR2 SVGAGI (reference sequence). The CDR3 protein is CASSRDRTGSNTEAFF. The CDR3 coding sequence is TGTGCCAGCAGTCGTGACCGGACAGGGAGTAACACTGAAGCTTTCTTT.

A single count supports this clone. CDR3 residues: CASSLGYNEQFF. CDR3 nucleotides: TGTGCCAGCAGCTTGGGCTACAATGAGCAGTTCTTC. The genes are TRBV7-3 and TRBJ2-1; D gene unclear. The CDR3 contains 12 residues. Germline-derived CDR1 and CDR2 are SGHTA and FQGTGA. The V end lost 3 bases, the J end lost 3 bases, and 3 bases lay between the germline ends. Together with reference TRBV7-3 and TRBJ2-1, the CDR3 gives the full variable domain: GAGVSQTPSNKVTEKGKYVELRCDPISGHTALYWYRQSLGQGPEFLIYFQGTGAADDSGLPNDRFFAVRPEGSVSTLKIQRTERGDSAVYLCASSLGYNEQFFGPGTRLTVL.